This TCR beta chain was recorded in a study of blood T cells in healthy people across ages. Sample-barcoded 5' priming and a J-beta primer mix drove a second PCR of 7 to 11 cycles. TCRdb itself ran the 5' RACE reads through MiXCR, one entry per CDR3 protein. The sample consists of 710,000 or so distinct CDR3 sequences, 22% of them appearing once. The V end was cut by 5 bases, the J end by 6 bases, with 28 bases between. The CDR3 covers 18 residues. Germline loops: CDR1 SGHTA, CDR2 FQGNSA. A few counts support this clonotype. Source material: blood. The source of this sequence is a man aged 70 or older in good health. J is TRBJ2-5 and V is TRBV7-2, with a possible D match to TRBD2 (7 bases). CDR3 coding DNA: TGTGCCAGCAGCCCCCTATATTCGACTAGCTCCCAGGGGAAGACCCAGTACTTC. Encoded protein: CASSPLYSTSSQGKTQYF. The complete variable domain, with remaining parts taken from reference TRBV7-2 and TRBJ2-5, reads GAGVSQSPSNKVTEKGKDVELRCDPISGHTALYWYRQSLGQGLEFLIYFQGNSAPDKSGLPSDRFSAERTGGSVSTLTIQRTQQEDSAVYLCASSPLYSTSSQGKTQYFGPGTRLLVL.